The 10 T cell receptor beta chains given below trace back to one sample, sequenced in a study of blood T cell repertoires in COVID-19. The method was immunoSEQ multiplex PCR; TCRdb's version includes in-frame clones alone and lacks a portion of them. The sample has some 70,000 clones, 90% seen once. The specimen was peripheral blood. The receptors were gathered from a woman aged 80 or over with active COVID-19.

V is TRBV7-8 and J is TRBJ2-5; perhaps TRBD2 as D (6 bases). This CDR3 is built from 16 residues. Trimming removed 1 base at V and 0 bases at J, with 12 bases between. Germline CDR1 is SGHVS and CDR2 is FQNEAQ. The CDR3 reads CASSLVAGRYQETQYF. The DNA for the CDR3 is TGTGCCAGCAGCTTAGTTGCGGGGAGGTACCAAGAGACCCAGTACTTC.

This chain links TRBV28 with TRBJ2-1, with D unclear. Trimming shortened V by 2 bases and J by 7 bases, and 6 bases separated the two germline ends. Germline V gene sequence: CDR1 MDHEN, CDR2 SYDVKM. The CDR3 is 12 amino acids. CDR3: CASSLQTNEQFF. The CDR3 DNA reads as TGTGCCAGCAGTTTACAGACTAATGAGCAGTTCTTC.

The chain links TRBV6-6 to TRBJ2-5, with D maybe TRBD2 (6 bases). The V end was cut by 2 bases, the J end by 2 bases, with 12 bases between. The CDR3 runs 15 residues. CDR1 and CDR2 (germline): MNHNY, SVGAGI (reference sequence). The chain's CDR3 is CASSYTGDGQETQYF. The CDR3 DNA is TGTGCCAGCAGTTACACGGGAGATGGGCAAGAGACCCAGTACTTC.

The gene calls are TRBV7-2 and TRBJ1-5, with 7 bases fitting TRBD1. The ends lost 6 bases at V and 2 bases at J; junction bases unmatched: 10. The CDR3 length is 16 residues. CDR1 is SGHTA and CDR2 is FQGNSA in the germline V gene. Here the CDR3 reads CASSLRGGAGNQPQHF. CDR3 bases: TGTGCCAGCAGTCTTCGAGGGGGCGCAGGCAATCAGCCCCAGCATTTT.

This chain uses TRBV7-2 with TRBJ2-3, with unresolved D. The CDR3 consists of 16 residues. Trimming shortened V by 1 base and J by 1 base, and 12 bases separated the two germline ends. Germline V CDR1 and CDR2: SGHTA, FQGNSA. As DNA, the CDR3 is TGTGCCAGCAGCTTAGTGGCAAGTGAGGGCACAGATACGCAGTATTTT. Its translation: CASSLVASEGTDTQYF.

The table lists this clone with a count of one. V is TRBV5-1 and J is TRBJ2-2, with D perhaps matching TRBD1 (6 bases). The CDR3 contains 15 residues. V lost 9 bases and J 3 bases, leaving 18 bases between the germline ends. Germline V gene lookup returns CDR1 SGHRS and CDR2 YFSETQ. The CDR3 reads CATRRTGQDTGELFF. Here the CDR3 DNA reads TGCGCCACCCGCAGAACAGGGCAAGACACCGGGGAGCTGTTTTTT.

This clone was recorded a few times. The rearrangement joins TRBV10-3 to TRBJ1-5, with TRBD1 matching over 8 bases. The CDR3 is made up of 15 amino acids. V lost 6 bases and J lost 2; bases outside the gene matches: 6. The V gene's germline CDR1 is ENHRY and CDR2 SYGVKD. The DNA for the CDR3 is TGTGCCATCAGCGGACAGGGCTTGGGCAATCAGCCCCAGCATTTT. Translated: CAISGQGLGNQPQHF.

This sequence joins TRBV18 and TRBJ2-2; D not resolved. Trimming stripped 1 base from V and 6 bases from J, with 6 bases between. This CDR3 contains 13 residues. Germline CDR1 is KGHSH and CDR2 is LQKENI. The CDR3 coding sequence is TGTGCCAGCTCACCACTAGTTTCCGGGGAGCTGTTTTTT. The encoded protein is CASSPLVSGELFF.

The chain combines TRBV27 with TRBJ2-1, with D possibly TRBD2 on 6 matching bases. CDR3 length: 13 amino acids. Trimming stripped 7 bases from V and 8 bases from J, with 15 bases between. Germline assignment: CDR1 MNHEY and CDR2 SMNVEV (reference sequence). The CDR3 region is CASTRAWGDEQFF. DNA for the CDR3: TGTGCCAGCACGCGGGCCTGGGGGGATGAGCAGTTCTTC.

This chain uses TRBV29-1 with TRBJ2-3, with 7 bases fitting TRBD2. Germline V gene lookup returns CDR1 SQVTM and CDR2 ANQGSEA. This CDR3 has 13 residues. With 4 bases clipped from V and 2 bases from J, the junction kept 3 bases outside the gene matches. CDR3 sequence reads: CSVGGGNTDTQYF. CDR3 sequence (DNA): TGCAGCGTTGGGGGGGGGAACACAGATACGCAGTATTTT.